This T cell receptor (beta chain) was identified during a study of blood T cell repertoires in COVID-19. Across the study: COVID-19 samples collected from the United States, Italy and Spain covered acute and convalescent phases.

TCRdb keeps only in-frame clones here, not all; method: immunoSEQ multiplex PCR. The sample holds a few hundred thousand clones, 84% seen once. This clone was seen once. This sequence originates from a human donor in a cohort sampled during active COVID-19. The sample was peripheral blood.

The CDR3 coding sequence is TGTGCCAGTAGTATCTTGGGACAGGGTCCGAACACCGGGGAGCTGTTTTTT. Encoded protein: CASSILGQGPNTGELFF. V gene TRBV19 combines with J gene TRBJ2-2, with 9 bases matching TRBD1. The CDR3 loop spans 17 amino acids. V lost 3 bases, J lost 0 bases, and 5 bases stayed unmatched. The germline V gene has CDR1 LNHDA and CDR2 SQIVND (reference sequence).